The 20 T cell receptor beta chains below come from one sample, sequenced in a study of blood T cell repertoires in COVID-19. This table comes from immunoSEQ multiplex PCR, and its TCRdb copy is limited to in-frame clones, with some not included. The sample records tens of thousands of clones, roughly 86% being singletons. The sample comprised peripheral blood. These receptors all stem from a woman in her 50s with acute or convalescent COVID-19.

V and J are TRBV2 and TRBJ2-3; 10 bases fit TRBD1. The CDR3 runs to 15 residues. Germline-derived CDR1 and CDR2 are SNHLY and FYNNEI. J was trimmed by 5 bases and V by 6 bases; bases with no gene match: 8. Written as DNA, the CDR3 is TGTGCCAGCAGGATGGGACAGGGGATGGGAGATACGCAGTATTTT. This translates into CASRMGQGMGDTQYF.

This chain connects TRBV6-2 or TRBV6-3 to TRBJ2-7; D is undetermined. This CDR3 region has 13 residues. Deletions cut 0 bases from V and 7 bases from J, with 10 bases between. Germline-derived CDR1 and CDR2 are MNHEY and SVGEGT. CDR3 region: CASSYSSMAEQYF. The CDR3 nucleotides are TGTGCCAGCAGTTACTCGTCAATGGCAGAGCAGTACTTC.

This chain connects TRBV3-1 (or the pseudogene TRBV3-2) to TRBJ1-1, with a tentative D call TRBD1 (6 bases). Trimming removed 4 bases from V and 0 bases from J, with 15 bases in between. The V gene's germline CDR1 is LGHDT and CDR2 YNNKEL (reference sequence). The CDR3 runs 16 residues. CDR3 loop: CASSPTTGNMNTEAFF. CDR3 DNA: TGTGCCAGCAGCCCGACGACAGGAAACATGAACACTGAAGCTTTCTTT.

This rearrangement joins TRBV28 to TRBJ1-5; TRBD1 is a possible D gene (5 bases). The CDR3 loop spans 17 amino acids. Between the trimmed V and J ends, which lost 7 bases and 0 bases, there was a span of 19 bases. CDR1 and CDR2 (germline): MDHEN, SYDVKM. CDR3 loop: CASITGGSAYSNQPQHF. CDR3 nucleotides: TGTGCCAGCATAACTGGGGGGAGCGCGTATAGCAATCAGCCCCAGCATTTT.

The V call is TRBV3-1 (or the pseudogene TRBV3-2), the J call TRBJ2-7; D is undetermined. V lost 3 bases, J lost 1 base, and 13 bases lay in between. The CDR3 length is 15 residues. From germline, CDR1 is LGHDT and CDR2 YNNKEL (reference sequence). The CDR3 reads CASSHRPGGSYEQYF. CDR3 DNA sequence: TGTGCCAGCAGCCACCGGCCGGGTGGTTCCTACGAGCAGTACTTC.

The chain has TRBV2 and TRBJ1-5; 8 nucleotides line up with TRBD1. The germline V gene encodes CDR1 SNHLY and CDR2 FYNNEI. The CDR3 totals 12 residues. Trimming removed 10 bases from V and 7 bases from J; junction bases left unmatched: 6. As DNA, the CDR3 is TGTGCCACCACAGGGGGGGGACAGCCCCAGCATTTT. It is translated as CATTGGGQPQHF. Full variable domain (rest looked up from reference TRBV2 and TRBJ1-5): EPEVTQTPSHQVTQMGQEVILRCVPISNHLYFYWYRQILGQKVEFLVSFYNNEISEKSEIFDDQFSVERPDGSNFTLKIRSTKLEDSAMYFCATTGGGQPQHFGDGTRLSIL.

The chain couples TRBV12-5 to TRBJ2-1; 12 bases agree with TRBD2. Germline trimming cut 3 bases from V and 9 bases from J; bases unmatched to any gene: 3. This CDR3 has 14 residues. Germline V gene lookup returns CDR1 LGHNT and CDR2 FRNRAP. CDR3 in amino acids: CASGFLAGGFEQFF. CDR3 nucleotide sequence: TGTGCTAGTGGTTTCCTAGCGGGGGGGTTTGAGCAGTTCTTC.

This clone was counted between two and nine times. The V gene is TRBV7-8, the J gene TRBJ2-7; unclear D gene. CDR1 is SGHVS and CDR2 is FQNEAQ in the germline V gene. Deletions cut 0 bases from V and 3 bases from J, with 9 bases between. CDR3 length equals 14 residues. CDR3 DNA sequence: TGTGCCAGCAGCTTAGCGCCAGGTCTCTACGAGCAGTACTTC. This encodes CASSLAPGLYEQYF.

This clone was counted once. The gene calls are TRBV4-3 and TRBJ2-5; 9 bases agree with TRBD2. With V trimmed by 4 bases and J by 4 bases, 19 bases remained unmatched. This CDR3 is built from 19 residues. Germline V gives CDR1 LGHNA, CDR2 YSLEER. The CDR3 DNA sequence: TGCGCCAGCAGCCTTACATCTTTCCCGGGACTAGCCGCACGAGAGACCCAGTACTTC. Protein sequence: CASSLTSFPGLAARETQYF.

The chain is built from TRBV27 and TRBJ2-5; D ambiguous. Trimming cost V 3 bases and J 4 bases, with 12 bases left between them. The CDR3 extends over 14 amino acids. Germline V gene lookup returns CDR1 MNHEY and CDR2 SMNVEV (reference sequence). As DNA, the CDR3 is TGTGCCAGCAGTTTCAAAGTGGCCTTAGAGACCCAGTACTTC. As protein: CASSFKVALETQYF.

The chain joins TRBV5-1 to TRBJ2-5; D is perhaps TRBD1 (6 bases). The CDR3 consists of 15 residues. CDR1 SGHRS and CDR2 YFSETQ come from the germline V gene. V lost 5 bases to trimming and J lost 4 bases, with 18 bases between them. The CDR3 region has the DNA TGCGCCAGCAGTTCCGGGACAAAAGTGGGAGAGACCCAGTACTTC. As protein: CASSSGTKVGETQYF.

V is TRBV30 and J is TRBJ2-3; no clear D gene. The length of the CDR3 is 13 residues. Looked up from germline, CDR1 is GTSNPN and CDR2 is SVGIG (reference sequence). V dropped 5 bases and J dropped 2 bases, with 11 bases sitting between them. CDR3 DNA: TGTGCCTGGGGGGAACAGTACACAGATACGCAGTATTTT. It specifies CAWGEQYTDTQYF.

The rearrangement uses TRBV24-1 and TRBJ2-6, with D perhaps matching TRBD2 (5 bases). This CDR3 has 18 amino acids. Trimming took 1 base from V and 5 from J, leaving 17 bases between them. Germline V gives CDR1 KGHDR, CDR2 SFDVKD. This CDR3 reads CATSDLGGDDPWANVLTF. In DNA form, the CDR3 reads TGTGCCACCAGTGATTTAGGAGGCGACGATCCCTGGGCCAACGTCCTGACTTTC.

This sequence joins TRBV29-1 and TRBJ2-1, with D unclear. This CDR3 has 13 residues. The V end lost 8 bases, the J end lost 2 bases, and 13 bases lay between the germline ends. Germline V CDR1 and CDR2: SQVTM, ANQGSEA. This chain's CDR3 is CSPVPRAYNEQFF. The CDR3, as DNA: TGCAGCCCGGTGCCCCGGGCCTACAATGAGCAGTTCTTC.

The V and J genes are TRBV27 and TRBJ1-1; the match to TRBD1 covers 7 bases. The V segment lost 3 bases and the J segment 4 bases; nucleotides outside the gene matches: 5. The CDR3 is 14 residues long. The germline gives CDR1 MNHEY, CDR2 SMNVEV (reference sequence). CDR3 DNA sequence: TGTGCCAGCAGTTTCACAGGGGCGGGCACTGAAGCTTTCTTT. This sequence encodes CASSFTGAGTEAFF.

The chain couples TRBV6-8 to TRBJ1-5; D gene uncertain. V was cut by 7 bases and J by 2 bases, with 9 bases left in between. The CDR3 has 13 residues. CDR1 and CDR2 from the germline V gene are MNHGY and SAAAGT. The CDR3 bases are TGTGCCAGCACGGGAACTGGCAATCAGCCCCAGCATTTT. This translates into CASTGTGNQPQHF.

This clone was counted a single time. The genes are TRBV2 and TRBJ1-4; 8 bases fit TRBD1. Trimming removed 5 bases from V and 10 bases from J; junction bases left unmatched: 9. The germline CDR1 and CDR2 sequences are SNHLY and FYNNEI. The CDR3 has 14 amino acids. The CDR3 DNA reads as TGTGCCAGCAGTCTGGACAGGGTACCTGGAAAACTGTTTTTT. It is translated as CASSLDRVPGKLFF.

This rearrangement joins TRBV6-6 to TRBJ1-4; TRBD1 matches 9 bases. The ends lost 6 bases at V and 10 bases at J; junction bases unmatched: 9. CDR1 MNHNY and CDR2 SVGAGI come from the germline V gene (reference sequence). This CDR3 is 14 amino acids long. The CDR3 DNA reads as TGTGCCAGCAGACCGGGACAGGGCCTATCAAAACTGTTTTTT. Translating gives CASRPGQGLSKLFF.

Concerning this clone: One end of the junction is discordant with germline, which a read error may explain. Other DNA sequences in the same sample also yield this CDR3. The chain links TRBV5-1 to TRBJ1-2; tentative D call: TRBD1 (5 bases). CDR1 is SGHRS, CDR2 YFSETQ, per germline. The length of the CDR3 is 14 residues. CDR3 sequence: CASSLEGQSYGYTF. The CDR3 DNA is TGCGCCAGCAGTTTGGAAGGACAATCCTATGGCTACACCTTC.

This chain joins TRBV19 and TRBJ2-2, with 7 nucleotides matching TRBD1. After removal of 3 bases from V and 6 bases from J, the junction contained 1 base not matched to a gene. The germline CDR1 and CDR2 sequences are LNHDA and SQIVND (reference sequence). This CDR3 contains 13 residues. The DNA of the CDR3 is TGTGCCAGTAGTATCGACAGGGCCGGGGAGCTGTTTTTT. Encoded protein: CASSIDRAGELFF.